The present TCR beta chain was sequenced within a study of CD8+CD57+ T cells in acquired aplastic anemia. Study-level information: DNA recovered from sorted CD4+ and CD8+ cells had a mean of about 3.5 ug.

CDR1 ENHRY and CDR2 SYGVKD come from the germline V gene. V lost 2 bases to trimming and J lost 10 bases, with 9 bases between them. There are 13 residues in the CDR3. The study profiled TCR beta VDJ and CDR3 using genomic DNA as template. TCRdb passed the reads through MiXCR, listing each CDR3 protein once. The sample gives roughly 160,000 distinct CDR3 sequences, over 70% of which show up once; roughly half is in the top ten. Patients chosen for sequencing had CD8+CD57+ cells that had expanded, as shown by flow cytometry. The sample was sorted CD4+, CD8+, or CD8+CD57+ T cells (not recorded which) from PBMCs. The V gene is TRBV10-3, the J gene TRBJ1-6; D remains ambiguous. This receptor was identified in a human donor with aplastic anemia. The CDR3 DNA reads TGTGCCATCAGTGAGATCGAGGGCTCACCCCTCCACTTT. It translates to CAISEIEGSPLHF.